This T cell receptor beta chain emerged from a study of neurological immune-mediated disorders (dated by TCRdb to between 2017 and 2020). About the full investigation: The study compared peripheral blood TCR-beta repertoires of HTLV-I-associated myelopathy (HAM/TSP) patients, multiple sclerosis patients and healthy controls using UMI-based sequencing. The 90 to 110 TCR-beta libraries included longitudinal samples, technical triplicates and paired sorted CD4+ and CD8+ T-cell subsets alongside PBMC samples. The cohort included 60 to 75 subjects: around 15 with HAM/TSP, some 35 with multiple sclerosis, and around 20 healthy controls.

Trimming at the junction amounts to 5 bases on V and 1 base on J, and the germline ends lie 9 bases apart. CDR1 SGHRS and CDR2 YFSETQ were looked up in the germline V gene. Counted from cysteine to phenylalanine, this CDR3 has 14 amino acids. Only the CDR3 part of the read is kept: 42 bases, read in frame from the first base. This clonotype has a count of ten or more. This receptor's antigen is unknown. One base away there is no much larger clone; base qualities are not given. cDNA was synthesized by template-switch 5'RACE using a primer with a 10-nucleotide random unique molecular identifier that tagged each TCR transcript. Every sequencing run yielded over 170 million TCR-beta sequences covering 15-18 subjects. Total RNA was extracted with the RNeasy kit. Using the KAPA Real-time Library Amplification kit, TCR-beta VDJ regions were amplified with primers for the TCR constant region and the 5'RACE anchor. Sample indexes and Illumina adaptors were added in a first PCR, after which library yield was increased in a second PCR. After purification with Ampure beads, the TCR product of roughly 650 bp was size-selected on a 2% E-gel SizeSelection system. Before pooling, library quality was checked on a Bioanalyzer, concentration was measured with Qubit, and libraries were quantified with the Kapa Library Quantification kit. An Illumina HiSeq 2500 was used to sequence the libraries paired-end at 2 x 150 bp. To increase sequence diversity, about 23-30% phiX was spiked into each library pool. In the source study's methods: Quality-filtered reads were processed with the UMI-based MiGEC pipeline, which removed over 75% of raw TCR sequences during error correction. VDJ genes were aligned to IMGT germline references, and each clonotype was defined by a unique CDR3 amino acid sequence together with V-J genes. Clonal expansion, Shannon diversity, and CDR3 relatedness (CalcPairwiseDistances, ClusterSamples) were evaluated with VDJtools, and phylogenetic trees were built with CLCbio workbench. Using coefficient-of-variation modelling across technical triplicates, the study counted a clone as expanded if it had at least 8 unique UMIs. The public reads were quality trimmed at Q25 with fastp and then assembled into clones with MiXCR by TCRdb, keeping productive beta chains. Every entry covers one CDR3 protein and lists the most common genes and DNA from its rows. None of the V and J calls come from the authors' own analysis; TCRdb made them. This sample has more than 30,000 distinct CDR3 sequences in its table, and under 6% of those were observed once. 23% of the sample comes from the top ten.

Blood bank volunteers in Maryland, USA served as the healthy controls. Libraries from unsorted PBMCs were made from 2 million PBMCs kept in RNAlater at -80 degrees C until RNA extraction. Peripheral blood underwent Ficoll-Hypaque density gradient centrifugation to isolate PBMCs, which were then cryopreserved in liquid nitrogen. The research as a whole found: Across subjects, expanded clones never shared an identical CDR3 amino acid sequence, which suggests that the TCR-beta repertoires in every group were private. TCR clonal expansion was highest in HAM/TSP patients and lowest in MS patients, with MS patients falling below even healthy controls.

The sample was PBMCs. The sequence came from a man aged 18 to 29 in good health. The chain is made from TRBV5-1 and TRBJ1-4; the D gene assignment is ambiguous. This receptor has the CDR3 CASSISETNEKLFF. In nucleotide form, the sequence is TGCGCCAGCAGTATCTCGGAAACTAATGAAAAACTGTTTTTT. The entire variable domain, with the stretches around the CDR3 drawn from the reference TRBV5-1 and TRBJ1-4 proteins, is KAGVTQTPRYLIKTRGQQVTLSCSPISGHRSVSWYQQTPGQGLQFLFEYFSETQRNKGNFPGRFSGRQFSNSRSEMNVSTLELGDSALYLCASSISETNEKLFFGSGTQLSVL.